This is a list of T cell receptor beta chains from one sample in a study of OX40 agonist ivuxolimab in advanced cancers. Repertoires were generated with immunoSEQ multiplex PCR, while TCRdb's copy carries only in-frame clones and drops some. This sample yields some 65,000 clones, of which more than 75% are seen a single time; approximately 0.4% belongs to the top ten. The sample consisted of CD4+ or CD8+ T cells sorted from blood, taken in a trial of the OX40 agonist ivuxolimab. These receptors came from an adult with an advanced solid tumor such as melanoma, head and neck, liver or kidney cancer. Each CDR3 is given with its conserved first and last residue. The order of the fields is clone size, V gene, D gene, J gene, CDR3 DNA, CDR3 protein. D genes are given only for firm matches. Some rows mark clone size as missing; the rest say once, few, many or name a class of expanded clone.

NA	TRBV19	TRBD1	TRBJ2-7	TGTGCCAGTAGTTCCGGGACAGGCGTTTACGAGCAGTACTTC	CASSSGTGVYEQYF
NA	TRBV5-1	NA	TRBJ1-2	TGCGCCAGCAGCTTGTCACGTGGGGGCGGCTACACCTTC	CASSLSRGGGYTF
once	TRBV5-1	TRBD1	TRBJ1-1	TGCGCCAGCAGGCGGACAGGAGATGAAGCTTTCTTT	CASRRTGDEAFF
NA	TRBV29-1	NA	TRBJ1-5	TGCAGCCATTGGCCCCATGGGACGTGCAGCAATCAGCCCCAGCATTTT	CSHWPHGTCSNQPQHF
NA	TRBV29-1	TRBD1	TRBJ1-2	TGCAGCGTTGCCAACCAACAGGGGGCGAGCGATGGCTACACCTTC	CSVANQQGASDGYTF
NA	TRBV7-6	TRBD1	TRBJ1-6	TGTGCCAGCAGCGGAAGGACAGGGGCCCACCCACCCCTCCACTTT	CASSGRTGAHPPLHF
NA	TRBV7-8	NA	TRBJ2-7	TGTGCCAGCAGCTTACAGAGGACAGCCTACGAGCAGTACTTC	CASSLQRTAYEQYF
NA	TRBV5-4	TRBD1	TRBJ2-1	TGTGCCAGCAGCTCCCCCCCTAGGGGGCACGGCAATGAGCAGTTCTTC	CASSSPPRGHGNEQFF
NA	TRBV11-3	NA	TRBJ1-5	TGTGCCAGCAGCCCCCCCGCGGCGATGTGTCAGCCCCAGCATTTT	CASSPPAAMCQPQHF
NA	TRBV27	TRBD1	TRBJ1-2	TGTGCCAGCAGTCCAGACAGGGGTAACTATGGCTACACCTTC	CASSPDRGNYGYTF
NA	TRBV11-2	NA	TRBJ1-2	TGTGCCAGCAGCTTAGTAGCACGAGGGTTTGGTGGCTACACCTTC	CASSLVARGFGGYTF
NA	TRBV7-2	NA	TRBJ2-2	TGTGCCAGCAGCTTACGACAGGATCGGTCCGGGGAGCTGTTTTTT	CASSLRQDRSGELFF
once	TRBV27	TRBD1	TRBJ2-7	TGTGCCAGCACCCCGGGACAGGGGAAATACGAGCAGTACTTC	CASTPGQGKYEQYF
NA	TRBV6-1	NA	TRBJ2-5	TGTGCCAGTACGGGGGAGACCCAGTACTTC	CASTGETQYF
NA	TRBV30	NA	TRBJ1-2	TGTGCCTGGAGTGTACACAGAACCAACTATGGCTACACCTTC	CAWSVHRTNYGYTF
NA	TRBV5-4	TRBD1	TRBJ2-3	TGTGCCAGCAAGGACAGGACTAGCACAGATACGCAGTATTTT	CASKDRTSTDTQYF
NA	TRBV5-6	NA	TRBJ2-3	TGTGCCAGCAGCGGGGGTGGGTCGGACACAGATACGCAGTATTTT	CASSGGGSDTDTQYF
NA	TRBV5-1	TRBD2	TRBJ2-1	TGCGCCAGCAGCCGGGAGGCTAGCGGGGCCACTTACAATGAGCAGTTCTTC	CASSREASGATYNEQFF
NA	TRBV30	NA	TRBJ1-6	TGTGCCTGGACGCGACAGATTGGGTCCCATTCACCCCTCCACTTT	CAWTRQIGSHSPLHF
NA	TRBV5-4	TRBD1	TRBJ2-1	TGTGCCAGCAGCTCGCCCGGGACAGGGGTGGGTGAGCAGTTCTTC	CASSSPGTGVGEQFF
NA	TRBV19	NA	TRBJ2-1	TGTGCCAGTAGTCCTTACCCCCTGGGGGAGCAGTTCTTC	CASSPYPLGEQFF
NA	TRBV11-2	NA	TRBJ1-6	TGTGCCAGCAGCTTAGTCCAGTATAATTCACCCCTCCACTTT	CASSLVQYNSPLHF
NA	TRBV10-2	TRBD2	TRBJ2-7	TGCGCCAGCAGTAGGACTAGCGGGGTTGCCTACGAGCAGTACTTC	CASSRTSGVAYEQYF
NA	TRBV6-5	NA	TRBJ1-3	TGTGCCAGCAGTTACTCCGGAGGGTTTGATGGAAACACCATATATTTT	CASSYSGGFDGNTIYF
NA	TRBV11-2	NA	TRBJ1-5	TGTGCCAGCAGCCCCCCGGCAGTGAACAGCAATCAGCCCCAGCATTTT	CASSPPAVNSNQPQHF
NA	TRBV5-6	TRBD2	TRBJ2-5	TGTGCCAGCAGCTTAAGAGCGGGGGTAGTAGAGACCCAGTACTTC	CASSLRAGVVETQYF
NA	TRBV19	NA	TRBJ2-1	TGTGCCAGTAGTATACGTGGTGAGCAGTTCTTC	CASSIRGEQFF
NA	TRBV10-1	NA	TRBJ2-5	TGCGCCAGCAGTGCGAGGCGGAGAGGGGGGATCCAAGAGACCCAGTACTTC	CASSARRRGGIQETQYF
NA	TRBV5-1	NA	TRBJ1-5	TGCGCCAGCAGCTTGGATGGTCCGCCCCAGCATTTT	CASSLDGPPQHF